The rows below give T cell receptor beta chains drawn from one sample of a study of cytomegalovirus exposure and HLA in healthy donors. The assay was immunoSEQ multiplex PCR, and TCRdb's table has in-frame clones only and misses some. The repertoire has 65,000 to 90,000 clones, 86% of them found once; the top ten carry 1.5% to 2.5%. The sample taken for sequencing was PBMCs. These receptor sequences come from a woman under 40 in good health and CMV-seronegative. CDR3s include the opening cysteine and the closing phenylalanine or tryptophan. The order of the fields is V gene, CDR3 protein.

>TRBV27
CASSLTGTYEQYF
>TRBV28
CASSTYWGLEEGTGELFF
>TRBV4-2
CASSQDLTGWESGELFF
>TRBV30
CAWRGAVGYEQYF
>TRBV10-3
CAIGTGGDTEAFF
>TRBV4-3
CASSQGQGSGANVLTF
>TRBV19
CASSTTTGNYGYTF
>TRBV12-5
CASGLRLAGGQSNEQFF
>TRBV13
CASSLSFAGASTDTQYF
>TRBV28
CAVTGQGPYEQYF
>TRBV7-7
CASSHTRDTGELFF
>TRBV4-3
CASSPTPGLADSYEQYF
>TRBV6-5
CASSYQGLYGYTF
>TRBV29-1
CSVRESYEQYF
>TRBV7-9
CASDTGATTDTQYF
>TRBV30
CAWGRGQGTNEQYF
>TRBV5-4
CASSLQRGAGVQEQYF
>TRBV5-1
CASSFRGQETQYF
>TRBV28
CASRPATEKLPLAYEQYF
>TRBV27
CASRDRATEQYF
>TRBV5-6
CASSPRTGTDTQYF
>TRBV5-1
CASSLDFGNQPQHF
>TRBV27
CASSPDGQGFYEQYF
>TRBV9
CASSVSSFVDTQYF
>TRBV25-1
CASREVGATYEQYF
>TRBV14
CASSPRSRSQETQYF
>TRBV28
CASSLLAAEETQYF
>TRBV19
CASGRQPNTEAFF
>TRBV28
CASSAITGYEQYF
>TRBV6-1
CASMRTASINEKLFF
>TRBV4-3
CASSQGRDRRFEQYF
>TRBV28
CASSLWGGSEKLFF
>TRBV4-2
CASSPGTSGNTGELFF
>TRBV9
CASSVGTSGRSGNEQFF
>TRBV27
CASSLRGGRAGGYEQYF
>TRBV5-4
CASTPGQGDTEAFF
>TRBV27
CASSLFRGELYF
>TRBV11-2
CASSTLRRQGLSGNTIYF
>TRBV28
CASSRGTSGMGTDTQYF
>TRBV28
CASRTPGQQETQYF
>TRBV5-4
CASSLFQGGTEAFF